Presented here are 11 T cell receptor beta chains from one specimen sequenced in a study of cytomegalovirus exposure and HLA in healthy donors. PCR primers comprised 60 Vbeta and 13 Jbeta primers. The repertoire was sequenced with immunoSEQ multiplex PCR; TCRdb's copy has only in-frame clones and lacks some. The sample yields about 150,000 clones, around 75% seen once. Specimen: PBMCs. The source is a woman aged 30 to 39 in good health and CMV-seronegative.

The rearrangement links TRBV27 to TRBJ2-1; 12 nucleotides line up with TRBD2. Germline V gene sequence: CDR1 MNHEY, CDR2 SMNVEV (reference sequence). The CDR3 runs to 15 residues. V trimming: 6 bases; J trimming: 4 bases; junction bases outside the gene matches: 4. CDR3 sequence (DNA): TGTGCCAGCAGCAGACTAGCGGGGGATTACAATGAGCAGTTCTTC. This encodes CASSRLAGDYNEQFF.

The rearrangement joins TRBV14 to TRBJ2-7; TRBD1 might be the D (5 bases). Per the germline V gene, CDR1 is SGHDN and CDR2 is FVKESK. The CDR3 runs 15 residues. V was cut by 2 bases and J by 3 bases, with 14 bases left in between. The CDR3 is CASSQLGAGLYEQYF. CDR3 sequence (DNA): TGTGCCAGCAGCCAATTAGGGGCAGGTCTCTACGAGCAGTACTTC. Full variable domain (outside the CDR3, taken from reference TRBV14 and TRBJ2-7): EAGVTQFPSHSVIEKGQTVTLRCDPISGHDNLYWYRRVMGKEIKFLLHFVKESKQDESGMPNNRFLAERTGGTYSTLKVQPAELEDSGVYFCASSQLGAGLYEQYFGPGTRLTVT.

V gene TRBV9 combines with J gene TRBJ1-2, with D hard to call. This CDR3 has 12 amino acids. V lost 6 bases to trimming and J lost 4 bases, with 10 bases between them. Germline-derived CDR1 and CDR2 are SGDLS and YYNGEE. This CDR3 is CASTRELYGYTF. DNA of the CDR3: TGTGCCAGCACGAGGGAGCTCTATGGCTACACCTTC.

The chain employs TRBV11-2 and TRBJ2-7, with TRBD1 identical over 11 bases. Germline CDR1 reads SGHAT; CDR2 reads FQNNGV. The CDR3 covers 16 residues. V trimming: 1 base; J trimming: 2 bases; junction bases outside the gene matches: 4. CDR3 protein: CASSLVGGQGAYEQYF. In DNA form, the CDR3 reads TGTGCCAGCAGCTTAGTTGGGGGACAGGGGGCCTACGAGCAGTACTTC.

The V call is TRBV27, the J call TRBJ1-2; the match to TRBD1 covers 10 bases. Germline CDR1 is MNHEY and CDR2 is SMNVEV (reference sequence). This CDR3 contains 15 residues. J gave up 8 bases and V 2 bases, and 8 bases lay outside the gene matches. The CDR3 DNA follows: TGTGCCAGCAGTTTAGGTTCCGGGACAGGGGAAGGCTACACCTTC. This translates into CASSLGSGTGEGYTF.

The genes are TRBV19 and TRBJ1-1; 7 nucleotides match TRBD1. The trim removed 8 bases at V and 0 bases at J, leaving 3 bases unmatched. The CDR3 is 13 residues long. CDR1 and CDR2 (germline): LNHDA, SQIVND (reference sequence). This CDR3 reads CASHRGMNTEAFF. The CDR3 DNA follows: TGTGCCAGTCACAGGGGCATGAACACTGAAGCTTTCTTT.

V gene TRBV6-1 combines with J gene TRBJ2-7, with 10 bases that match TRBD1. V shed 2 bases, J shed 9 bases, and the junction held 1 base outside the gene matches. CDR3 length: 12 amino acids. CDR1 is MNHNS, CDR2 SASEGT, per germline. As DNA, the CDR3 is TGTGCCAGCAGTGAAAGGGACAGGGGGCAGTACTTC. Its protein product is CASSERDRGQYF.

The CDR3 here is CATRQGTDTQYF. The DNA for the CDR3 is TGTGCCACCCGACAGGGGACAGATACGCAGTATTTT. The chain couples TRBV10-3 to TRBJ2-3; TRBD1 matches at 8 bases. Germline V gene sequence: CDR1 ENHRY, CDR2 SYGVKD. V dropped 10 bases and J dropped 3; count of bases not matched to a gene: 3. The CDR3 extends over 12 amino acids.

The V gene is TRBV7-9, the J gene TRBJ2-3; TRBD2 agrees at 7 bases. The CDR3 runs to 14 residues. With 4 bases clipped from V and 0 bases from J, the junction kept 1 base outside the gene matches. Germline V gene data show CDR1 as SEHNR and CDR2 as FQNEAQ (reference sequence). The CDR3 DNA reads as TGTGCCAGCAGCTCCGGGGGGAGCACAGATACGCAGTATTTT. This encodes CASSSGGSTDTQYF.

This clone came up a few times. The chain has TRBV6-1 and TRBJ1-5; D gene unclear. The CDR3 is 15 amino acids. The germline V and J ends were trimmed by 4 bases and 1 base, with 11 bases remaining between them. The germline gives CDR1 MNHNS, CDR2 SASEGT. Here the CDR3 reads CASSGREGSNQPQHF. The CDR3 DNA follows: TGTGCCAGCAGTGGGAGGGAAGGGAGCAATCAGCCCCAGCATTTT.

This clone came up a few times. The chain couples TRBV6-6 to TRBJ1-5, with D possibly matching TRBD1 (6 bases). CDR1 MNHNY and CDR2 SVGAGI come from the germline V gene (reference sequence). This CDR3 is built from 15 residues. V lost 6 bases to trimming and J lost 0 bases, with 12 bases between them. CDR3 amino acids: CASRTDSYSNQPQHF. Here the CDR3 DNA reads TGTGCCAGCAGGACGGACAGTTATAGCAATCAGCCCCAGCATTTT.